The 8 T cell receptor beta chains below all came from one sample that was sequenced in a study of shared clonotypes between healthy human individuals. Clones were sequenced by immunoSEQ multiplex PCR, and TCRdb holds only the in-frame ones, with some missing. The sample has millions of clones, about 95% seen once. The sample was naive CD4+ T cells sorted from blood. This sample's subset: CD45RA+ positively selected. The source of these receptors is a man between 18 and 35 years old in good health.

The chain joins TRBV6-1 to TRBJ2-1; 12 bases are a match to TRBD2. This CDR3 has 17 residues. Germline V gene lookup returns CDR1 MNHNS and CDR2 SASEGT. V lost 4 bases to trimming and J lost 2 bases; unmatched junction nucleotides: 6. CDR3 residues: CASSATSGSLTYNEQFF. CDR3 sequence (DNA): TGTGCCAGCAGTGCGACTAGCGGGAGTCTCACCTACAATGAGCAGTTCTTC.

The CDR3: CASSPLAGHTYEQYF. The CDR3 region has the DNA TGTGCCAGCAGCCCTCTAGCGGGTCACACCTACGAGCAGTACTTC. The chain carries TRBV5-4 and TRBJ2-7; TRBD2 matches 8 bases. The ends lost 4 bases at V and 2 bases at J; junction bases unmatched: 8. The CDR3 length is 15 residues. CDR1 and CDR2 (germline): SGHNT, YYREEE (reference sequence).

V gene TRBV11-2 combines with J gene TRBJ2-7; D unclear. The V gene's germline CDR1 is SGHAT and CDR2 FQNNGV. With 5 bases removed from V and 3 bases from J, the gap between germline ends came to 11 bases. The CDR3 consists of 13 residues. CDR3 residues: CASSVGLIYEQYF. The CDR3 coding sequence is TGTGCCAGCAGCGTAGGGCTTATCTACGAGCAGTACTTC.

This chain joins TRBV11-2 and TRBJ1-3; no clear D gene. This CDR3 has 14 amino acids. Between the trimmed V and J ends, which lost 5 bases and 2 bases, there was a span of 10 bases. CDR1 is SGHAT, CDR2 FQNNGV, per germline. The CDR3 DNA sequence: TGTGCCAGCAGCCGAACGCTAGCTGGAAACACCATATATTTT. Translating gives CASSRTLAGNTIYF.

Comment on this clone: Other nucleotide sequences in the sample specify the same CDR3. The chain carries TRBV6-6 and TRBJ1-6; D is unclear. The germline V and J ends were trimmed by 6 bases and 0 bases, with 9 bases remaining between them. The CDR3 sequence is 15 residues long. The germline V gene has CDR1 MNHNY and CDR2 SVGAGI (reference sequence). The DNA for the CDR3 is TGTGCCAGCAGCTCGGGTAGCTCCTATAATTCACCCCTCCACTTT. Its protein is CASSSGSSYNSPLHF.

V is TRBV7-2 and J is TRBJ1-5, with a tentative D call TRBD1 (5 bases). In germline, CDR1 is SGHTA, CDR2 FQGNSA. Trimming took off 5 bases at V and 0 bases at J, with 17 bases between the two ends. The CDR3 consists of 17 residues. The CDR3 nucleotides are TGTGCCAGCAGCCCGGGGGGAAGCAGCTATAGCAATCAGCCCCAGCATTTT. Protein product: CASSPGGSSYSNQPQHF.

The J gene is TRBJ1-5, the V gene TRBV7-2; TRBD1 might be the D (5 bases). This CDR3 has 15 amino acids. Trimming cost V 6 bases and J 0 bases, with 12 bases left between them. Per the germline V gene, CDR1 is SGHTA and CDR2 is FQGNSA. This chain's CDR3 is CASREQAFSNQPQHF. The CDR3 bases are TGTGCCAGCAGGGAACAGGCCTTTAGCAATCAGCCCCAGCATTTT.

The J gene is TRBJ2-1, the V gene TRBV2, with 7 bases that match TRBD1. The CDR3 has 13 residues. Germline-derived CDR1 and CDR2 are SNHLY and FYNNEI. The J segment lost 11 bases and the V segment lost 6 bases, leaving 10 bases of the junction unmatched. CDR3 nucleotide sequence: TGTGCCAGCAGCGAACAACGGGACAGCCAGCAGTTCTTC. Its translation is CASSEQRDSQQFF.